Described below is a single T cell receptor (beta chain) sequence and its context. In the source study's methods: Counts of nucleated cells, estimated from reference gene primer amplification, were obtained. Assay used: immunoSEQ multiplex PCR; TCRdb lists only in-frame clones, some missing. The V and J calls and clone size come from that table; D and trimming were worked out from the DNA. The sample shows roughly 220,000 clones, around 80% of them seen only once. This sample was included in a study of blood T cell repertoires in COVID-19. Background on the study: Sources were T cells, B-cell-depleted T cells, or PBMCs; the material itself was cDNA or gDNA.

Germline V gene lookup returns CDR1 SGHNT and CDR2 YYREEE (reference sequence). V lost 4 bases and J lost 4, with 17 bases in between. This CDR3 comprises 16 residues. Sequenced sample: peripheral blood. The chain recombines TRBV5-4 with TRBJ2-2; D perhaps matches TRBD1 (5 bases). The receptor was derived from a man aged 30-40 years with active or convalescent COVID-19. CDR3 coding DNA: TGTGCCAGCAGCCTCATGGCCCAGGGTGTCACCGGGGAGCTGTTTTTT. Its protein product is CASSLMAQGVTGELFF.